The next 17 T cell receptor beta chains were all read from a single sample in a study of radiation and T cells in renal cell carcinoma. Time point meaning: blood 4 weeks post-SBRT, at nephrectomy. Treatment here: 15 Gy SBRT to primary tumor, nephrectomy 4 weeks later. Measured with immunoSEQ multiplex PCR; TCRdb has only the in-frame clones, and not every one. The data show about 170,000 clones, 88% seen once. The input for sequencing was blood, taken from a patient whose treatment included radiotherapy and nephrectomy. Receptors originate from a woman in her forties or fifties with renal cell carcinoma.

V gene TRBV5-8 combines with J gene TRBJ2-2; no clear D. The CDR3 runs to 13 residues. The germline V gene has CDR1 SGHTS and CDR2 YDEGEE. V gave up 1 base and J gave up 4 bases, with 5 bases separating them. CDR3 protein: CASSLLVTGELFF. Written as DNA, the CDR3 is TGTGCCAGCAGCTTGTTGGTCACCGGGGAGCTGTTTTTT.

The CDR3 region is CASSWTVQGSNTEAFF. The DNA for the CDR3 is TGCGCCAGCAGCTGGACGGTACAGGGATCGAACACTGAAGCTTTCTTT. This sequence joins TRBV5-1 and TRBJ1-1; D possibly corresponds to TRBD1 (6 bases). Germline V gene sequence: CDR1 SGHRS, CDR2 YFSETQ. The germline V and J ends were trimmed by 3 bases and 1 base, with 16 bases remaining between them. The CDR3 has 16 amino acids.

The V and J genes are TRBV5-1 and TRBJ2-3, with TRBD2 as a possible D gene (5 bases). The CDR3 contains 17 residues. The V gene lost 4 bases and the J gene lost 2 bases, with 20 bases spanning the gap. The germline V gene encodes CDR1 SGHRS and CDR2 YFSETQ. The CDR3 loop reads CASSGLGLTSYTDTQYF. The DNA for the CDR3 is TGCGCCAGCAGCGGCCTTGGGTTAACTAGTTACACAGATACGCAGTATTTT.

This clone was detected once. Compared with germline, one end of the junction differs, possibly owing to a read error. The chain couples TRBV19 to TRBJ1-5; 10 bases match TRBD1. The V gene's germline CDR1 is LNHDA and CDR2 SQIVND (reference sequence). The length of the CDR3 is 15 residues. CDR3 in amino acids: CASSAQTGGNQPQHF. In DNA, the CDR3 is TGTGCCAGTAGTGCCCAGACAGGGGGCAATCAACCCCAGCATTTT.

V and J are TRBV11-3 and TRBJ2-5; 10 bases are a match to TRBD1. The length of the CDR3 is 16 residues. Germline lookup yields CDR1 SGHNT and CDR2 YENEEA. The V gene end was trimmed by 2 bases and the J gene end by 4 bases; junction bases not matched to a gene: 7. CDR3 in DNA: TGTGCCAGCAGCTTAAGGACAGGGGGTTTGGGAGAGACCCAGTACTTC. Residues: CASSLRTGGLGETQYF.

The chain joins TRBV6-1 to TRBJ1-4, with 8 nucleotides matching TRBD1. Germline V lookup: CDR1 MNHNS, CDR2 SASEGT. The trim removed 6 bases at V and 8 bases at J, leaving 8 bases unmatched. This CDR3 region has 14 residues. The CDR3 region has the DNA TGTGCCAGCAGCCGGGACAGGCTAGAAGAAAAACTGTTTTTT. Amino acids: CASSRDRLEEKLFF.

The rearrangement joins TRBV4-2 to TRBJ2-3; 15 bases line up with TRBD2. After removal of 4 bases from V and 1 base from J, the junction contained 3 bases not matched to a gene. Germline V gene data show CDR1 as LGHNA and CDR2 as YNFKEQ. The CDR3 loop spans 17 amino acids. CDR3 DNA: TGTGCCAGCAGCCCGGGACTAGCGGGGGGCGGCACAGATACGCAGTATTTT. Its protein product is CASSPGLAGGGTDTQYF.

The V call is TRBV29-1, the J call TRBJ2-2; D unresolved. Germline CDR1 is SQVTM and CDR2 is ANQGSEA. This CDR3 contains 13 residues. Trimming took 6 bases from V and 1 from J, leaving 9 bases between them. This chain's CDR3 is CSVDPGNTGELFF. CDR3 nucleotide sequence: TGCAGCGTGGACCCTGGGAACACCGGGGAGCTGTTTTTT.

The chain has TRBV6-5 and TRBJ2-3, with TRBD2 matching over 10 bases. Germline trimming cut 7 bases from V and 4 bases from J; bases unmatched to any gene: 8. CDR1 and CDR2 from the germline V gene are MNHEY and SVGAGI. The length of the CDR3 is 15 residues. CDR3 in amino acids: CASNQERGGSDTQYF. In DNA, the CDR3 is TGTGCCAGCAACCAGGAGCGGGGGGGCTCAGATACGCAGTATTTT.

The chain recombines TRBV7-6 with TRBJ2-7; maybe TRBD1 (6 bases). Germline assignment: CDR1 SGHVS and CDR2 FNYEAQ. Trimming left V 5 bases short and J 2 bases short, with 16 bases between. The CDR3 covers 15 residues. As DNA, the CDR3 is TGTGCCAGCAGCCCCCATCCGGACAGAACCTACGAGCAGTACTTC. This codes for CASSPHPDRTYEQYF.

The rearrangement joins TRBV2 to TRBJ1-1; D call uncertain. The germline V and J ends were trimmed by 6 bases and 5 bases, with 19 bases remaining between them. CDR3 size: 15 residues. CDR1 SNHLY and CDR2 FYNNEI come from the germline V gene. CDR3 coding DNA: TGTGCCAGCAGGGCCCCGGAGAAGGGTAAAACTGAAGCTTTCTTT. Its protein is CASRAPEKGKTEAFF.

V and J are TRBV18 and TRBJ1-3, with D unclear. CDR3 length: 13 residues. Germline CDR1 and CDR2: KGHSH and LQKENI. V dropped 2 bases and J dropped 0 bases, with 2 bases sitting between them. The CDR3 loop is CASSPNSGNTIYF. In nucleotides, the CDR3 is TGTGCCAGCTCACCAAACTCTGGAAACACCATATATTTT.

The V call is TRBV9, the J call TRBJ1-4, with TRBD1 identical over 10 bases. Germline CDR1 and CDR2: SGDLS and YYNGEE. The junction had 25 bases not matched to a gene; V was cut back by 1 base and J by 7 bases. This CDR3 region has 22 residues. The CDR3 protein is CASSVFLNEKGQGPLWREKLFF. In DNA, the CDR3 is TGTGCCAGCAGCGTATTCCTGAACGAGAAGGGACAGGGGCCTCTGTGGCGTGAAAAACTGTTTTTT.

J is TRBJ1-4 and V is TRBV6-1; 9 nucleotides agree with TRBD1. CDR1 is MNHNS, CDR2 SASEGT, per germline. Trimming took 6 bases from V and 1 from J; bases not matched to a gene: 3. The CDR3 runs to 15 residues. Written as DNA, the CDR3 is TGTGCCAGCAGGAAGGACAGGGGAACTAATGAAAAACTGTTTTTT. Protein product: CASRKDRGTNEKLFF.

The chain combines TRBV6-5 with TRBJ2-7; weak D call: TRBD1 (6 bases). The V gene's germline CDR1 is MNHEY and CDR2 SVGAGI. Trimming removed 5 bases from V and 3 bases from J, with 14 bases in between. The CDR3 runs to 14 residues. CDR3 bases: TGTGCCAGCAGTACCCCCAGGGGCCTCTACGAGCAGTACTTC. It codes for CASSTPRGLYEQYF.

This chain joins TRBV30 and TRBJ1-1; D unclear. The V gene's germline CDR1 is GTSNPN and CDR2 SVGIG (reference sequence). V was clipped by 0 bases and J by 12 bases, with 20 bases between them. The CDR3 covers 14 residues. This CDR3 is CAWSVLLGEMKPFF. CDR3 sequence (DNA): TGTGCCTGGAGTGTACTCCTTGGGGAGATGAAACCTTTCTTT. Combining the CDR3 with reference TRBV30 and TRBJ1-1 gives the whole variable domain SQTIHQWPATLVQPVGSPLSLECTVEGTSNPNLYWYRQAAGRGLQLLFYSVGIGQISSEVPQNLSASRPQDRQFILSSKKLLLSDSGFYLCAWSVLLGEMKPFFGQGTRLTVV.

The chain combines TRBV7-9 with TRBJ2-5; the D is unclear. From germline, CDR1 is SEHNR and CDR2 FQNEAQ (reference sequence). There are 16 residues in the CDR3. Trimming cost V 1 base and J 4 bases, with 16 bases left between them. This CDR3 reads CASSLGRAGMRETQYF. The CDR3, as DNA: TGTGCCAGCAGCTTAGGTAGGGCTGGGATGCGAGAGACCCAGTACTTC.